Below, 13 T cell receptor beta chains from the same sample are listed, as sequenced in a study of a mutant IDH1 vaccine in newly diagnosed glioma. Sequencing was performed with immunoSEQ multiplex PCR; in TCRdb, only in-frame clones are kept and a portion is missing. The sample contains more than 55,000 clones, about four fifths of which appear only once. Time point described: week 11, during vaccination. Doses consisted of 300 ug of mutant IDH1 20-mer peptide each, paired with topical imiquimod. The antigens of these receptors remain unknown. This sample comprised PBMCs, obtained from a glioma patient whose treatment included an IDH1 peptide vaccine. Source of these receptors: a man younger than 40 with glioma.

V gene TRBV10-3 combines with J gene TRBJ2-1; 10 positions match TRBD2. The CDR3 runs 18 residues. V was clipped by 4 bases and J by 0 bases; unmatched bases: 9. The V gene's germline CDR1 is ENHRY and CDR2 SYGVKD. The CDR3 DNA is TGTGCCATCAGTGTAATAGCGGGGGGACGTAGCTCCTACAATGAGCAGTTCTTC. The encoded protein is CAISVIAGGRSSYNEQFF.

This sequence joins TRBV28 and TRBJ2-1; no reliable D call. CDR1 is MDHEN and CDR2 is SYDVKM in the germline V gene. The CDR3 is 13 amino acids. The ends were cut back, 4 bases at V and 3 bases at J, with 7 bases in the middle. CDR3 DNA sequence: TGTGCCAGCAGTTCCCCTAACTACAATGAGCAGTTCTTC. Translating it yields CASSSPNYNEQFF. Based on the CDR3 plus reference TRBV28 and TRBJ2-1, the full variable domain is DVKVTQSSRYLVKRTGEKVFLECVQDMDHENMFWYRQDPGLGLRLIYFSYDVKMKEKGDIPEGYSVSREKKERFSLILESASTNQTSMYLCASSSPNYNEQFFGPGTRLTVL.

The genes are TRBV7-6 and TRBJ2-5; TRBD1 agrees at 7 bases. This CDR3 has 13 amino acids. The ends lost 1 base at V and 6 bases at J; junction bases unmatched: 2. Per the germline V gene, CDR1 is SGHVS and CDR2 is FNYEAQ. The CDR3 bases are TGTGCCAGCAGCTTAGGACAGGGAAAGACCCAGTACTTC. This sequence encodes CASSLGQGKTQYF.

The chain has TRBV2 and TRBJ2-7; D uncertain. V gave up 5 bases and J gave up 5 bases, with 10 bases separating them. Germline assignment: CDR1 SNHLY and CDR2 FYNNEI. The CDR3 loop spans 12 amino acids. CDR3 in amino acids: CASSPRPNEQYF. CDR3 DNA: TGTGCCAGCAGTCCCAGGCCTAACGAGCAGTACTTC.

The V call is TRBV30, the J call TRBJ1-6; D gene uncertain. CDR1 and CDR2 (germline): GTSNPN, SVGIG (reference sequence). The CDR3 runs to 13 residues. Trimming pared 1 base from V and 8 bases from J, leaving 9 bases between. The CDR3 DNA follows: TGTGCCTGGAGTGGGTGGGAGTATTCACCCCTCCACTTT. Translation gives CAWSGWEYSPLHF. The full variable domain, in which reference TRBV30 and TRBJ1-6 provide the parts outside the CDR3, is SQTIHQWPATLVQPVGSPLSLECTVEGTSNPNLYWYRQAAGRGLQLLFYSVGIGQISSEVPQNLSASRPQDRQFILSSKKLLLSDSGFYLCAWSGWEYSPLHFGNGTRLTVT.

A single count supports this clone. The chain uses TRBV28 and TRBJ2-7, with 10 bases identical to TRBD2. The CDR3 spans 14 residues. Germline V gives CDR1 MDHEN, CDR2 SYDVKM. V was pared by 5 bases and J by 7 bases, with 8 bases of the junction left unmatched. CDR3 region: CASSPPGLAREQYF. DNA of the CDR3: TGTGCCAGCAGTCCTCCGGGACTAGCGAGGGAGCAGTACTTC. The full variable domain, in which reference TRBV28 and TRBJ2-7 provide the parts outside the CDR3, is DVKVTQSSRYLVKRTGEKVFLECVQDMDHENMFWYRQDPGLGLRLIYFSYDVKMKEKGDIPEGYSVSREKKERFSLILESASTNQTSMYLCASSPPGLAREQYFGPGTRLTVT.

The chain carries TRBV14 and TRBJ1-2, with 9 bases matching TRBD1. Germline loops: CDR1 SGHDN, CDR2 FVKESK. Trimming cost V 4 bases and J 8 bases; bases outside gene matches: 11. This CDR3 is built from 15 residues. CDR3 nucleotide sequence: TGTGCCAGCAGCCGCTATACAGGGGGCGCAGAAGGCTACACCTTC. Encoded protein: CASSRYTGGAEGYTF.

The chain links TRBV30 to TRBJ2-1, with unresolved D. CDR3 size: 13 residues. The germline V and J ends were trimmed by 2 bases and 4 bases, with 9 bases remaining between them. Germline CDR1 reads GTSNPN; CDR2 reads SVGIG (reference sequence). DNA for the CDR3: TGTGCCTGGAGTACGGGTCCTTACAATGAGCAGTTCTTC. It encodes CAWSTGPYNEQFF.

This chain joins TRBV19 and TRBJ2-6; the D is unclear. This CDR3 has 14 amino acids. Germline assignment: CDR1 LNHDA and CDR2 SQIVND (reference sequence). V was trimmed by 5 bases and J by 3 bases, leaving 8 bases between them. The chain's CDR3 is CASSVGNGANVLTF. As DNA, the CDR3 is TGTGCCAGTAGTGTAGGGAATGGGGCCAACGTCCTGACTTTC.

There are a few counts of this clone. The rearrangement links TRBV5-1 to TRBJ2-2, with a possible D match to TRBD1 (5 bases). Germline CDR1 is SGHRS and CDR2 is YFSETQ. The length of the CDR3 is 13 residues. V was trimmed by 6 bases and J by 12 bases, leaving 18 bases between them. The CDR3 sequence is CASTGQGTTKLFF. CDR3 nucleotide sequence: TGCGCCAGCACAGGGCAGGGCACCACTAAGCTGTTTTTT.

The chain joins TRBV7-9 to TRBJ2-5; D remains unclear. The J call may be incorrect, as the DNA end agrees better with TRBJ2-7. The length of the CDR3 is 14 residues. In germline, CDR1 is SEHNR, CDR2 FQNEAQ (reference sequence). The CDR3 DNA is TGTGCCAGCAGCCCTGTGGCTAATGGCTACGAGCAGTACTTC. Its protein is CASSPVANGYEQYF.

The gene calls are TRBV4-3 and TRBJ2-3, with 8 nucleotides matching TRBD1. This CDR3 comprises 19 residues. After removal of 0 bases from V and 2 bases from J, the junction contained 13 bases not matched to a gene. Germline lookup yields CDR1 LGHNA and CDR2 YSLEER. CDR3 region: CASSQDVIGTGIYTDTQYF. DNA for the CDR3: TGCGCCAGCAGCCAAGATGTAATAGGGACAGGAATTTACACAGATACGCAGTATTTT.

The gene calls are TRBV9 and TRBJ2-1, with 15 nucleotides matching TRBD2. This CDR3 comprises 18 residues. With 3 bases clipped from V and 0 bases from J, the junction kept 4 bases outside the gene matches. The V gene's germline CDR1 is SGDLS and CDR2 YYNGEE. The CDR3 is CASSGGLAGGISYNEQFF. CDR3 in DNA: TGTGCCAGCAGCGGCGGACTAGCGGGAGGGATCTCCTACAATGAGCAGTTCTTC.